Below are 21 T cell receptor beta chains sequenced from a single sample in a study of T-cell memory formation after mild COVID-19. From the 5' RACE reads, TCRdb called clonotypes with MiXCR, one entry per CDR3 protein. The table lists 300,000 to 350,000 distinct CDR3 sequences, 13% to 15% of them singletons. Sample: PBMCs or a T cell subset sorted from them (not recorded which). All receptors come from a man younger than 35 who had mild COVID-19 (a few samples of this study predate the infection). Cell type and time point are not known.

The chain couples TRBV20-1 to TRBJ2-1, with D perhaps TRBD1 or TRBD2 (5 bases each). The germline V and J ends were trimmed by 7 bases and 0 bases, with 16 bases remaining between them. The CDR3 runs 15 residues. Germline values: CDR1 DFQATT, CDR2 SNEGSKA (reference sequence). The DNA for the CDR3 is TGCAGTGTCCCTGACGGGGCAAGCTCCTACAATGAGCAGTTCTTC. It specifies CSVPDGASSYNEQFF.

This clonotype was observed many times. The chain combines TRBV11-2 with TRBJ2-5, with D perhaps TRBD1 (6 bases). Looked up from germline, CDR1 is SGHAT and CDR2 is FQNNGV. The germline V and J ends were trimmed by 0 bases and 2 bases, with 7 bases remaining between them. The CDR3 runs to 14 residues. The CDR3 nucleotides read TGTGCCAGCAGCTTAGAGAGGGGGCAAGAGACCCAGTACTTC. It is translated as CASSLERGQETQYF.

This rearrangement joins TRBV6-4 to TRBJ1-5; 7 nucleotides align to TRBD1. This CDR3 has 18 residues. Germline values: CDR1 MRHNA, CDR2 SNTAGT. V dropped 5 bases and J dropped 0; count of bases not matched to a gene: 13. CDR3 nucleotides: TGTGCCAGCAGTCCCTTTGGAGGGGGCGAATGTAGCAATCAGCCCCAGCATTTT. This codes for CASSPFGGGECSNQPQHF.

The genes are TRBV6-6 and TRBJ2-5; possible D gene TRBD1, 5 bases. The V gene's germline CDR1 is MNHNY and CDR2 SVGAGI (reference sequence). The CDR3 length is 13 residues. Trimming left V 0 bases short and J 5 bases short, with 7 bases between. CDR3 residues: CASSYSKGETQYF. The CDR3 bases are TGTGCCAGCAGTTACTCGAAGGGGGAGACCCAGTACTTC.

This clonotype was counted only a few times. The genes are TRBV20-1 and TRBJ1-3; TRBD1 agrees at 8 bases. CDR3 length: 15 residues. Germline assignment: CDR1 DFQATT and CDR2 SNEGSKA (reference sequence). V was clipped by 0 bases and J by 4 bases; unmatched bases: 5. The CDR3 region has the DNA TGCAGTGCTAGAGAACAGGGGGAAAACGGAAACACCATATATTTT. It yields the protein CSAREQGENGNTIYF.

The V call is TRBV7-3, the J call TRBJ2-5; D remains unclear. The CDR3 length is 13 residues. Germline CDR1 is SGHTA and CDR2 is FQGTGA. V gave up 5 bases and J gave up 2 bases, with 9 bases separating them. Here the CDR3 reads CASSREVQETQYF. As DNA, the CDR3 is TGTGCCAGCAGCCGAGAGGTTCAAGAGACCCAGTACTTC.

This clonotype appeared once. V gene TRBV12-3 or TRBV12-4 combines with J gene TRBJ2-1, with a weak D call TRBD2 (5 bases). The CDR3 totals 12 residues. The V end was cut by 6 bases, the J end by 9 bases, with 12 bases between. The CDR3 nucleotides read TGTGCCAGCAGACGACCCGGAGGTGAGCAGTTCTTC. Translated: CASRRPGGEQFF.

The chain links TRBV11-2 to TRBJ1-2; 9 bases map to TRBD1. The V and J ends lost 5 bases and 6 bases, in that order; junction bases with no gene match: 13. This CDR3 has 16 residues. Germline V lookup: CDR1 SGHAT, CDR2 FQNNGV. The CDR3 nucleotides read TGTGCCAGCAGCCTATCCGGGACAGGGTTCATTAATGGCTACACCTTC. This sequence encodes CASSLSGTGFINGYTF.

Ten or more counts support this clonotype. J is TRBJ2-7 and V is TRBV7-9; D call uncertain. The germline V and J ends were trimmed by 4 bases and 3 bases, with 4 bases remaining between them. Per germline, CDR1 SEHNR and CDR2 FQNEAQ (reference sequence). The length of the CDR3 is 11 residues. The CDR3 nucleotides are TGTGCCAGCAGCTCCTTCTACGAGCAGTACTTC. This codes for CASSSFYEQYF.

This clonotype has at least ten counts. The rearrangement links TRBV27 to TRBJ2-1, with 11 bases identical to TRBD2. In germline, CDR1 is MNHEY, CDR2 SMNVEV (reference sequence). J was trimmed by 7 bases and V by 8 bases; bases with no gene match: 7. CDR3 length equals 14 residues. The CDR3 DNA is TGTGCCAGCTCCGGGACTAGCGGAAGGAATGAGCAGTTCTTC. It yields the protein CASSGTSGRNEQFF.

A word on this clonotype: This may stem from a read error, because a much larger clone lies one nucleotide away. The chain has TRBV7-2 and TRBJ1-1; 7 bases align to TRBD1. This CDR3 contains 13 residues. The V gene's germline CDR1 is SGHTA and CDR2 FQGNSA. For the CDR3, the DNA is TGTGCCAGCAGCTTCACAGGGGACACTGAAGCTTTATTT. Translating gives CASSFTGDTEALF.

A few counts support this clonotype. The gene calls are TRBV7-6 and TRBJ2-2; D possibly corresponds to TRBD2 (6 bases). CDR3 size: 16 residues. Germline V gene sequence: CDR1 SGHVS, CDR2 FNYEAQ. The V and J ends lost 5 bases and 3 bases respectively, with 16 bases between them. The CDR3 sequence is CASSPQTGGDTGELFF. Written as DNA, the CDR3 is TGTGCCAGCAGCCCTCAGACCGGGGGAGACACCGGGGAGCTGTTTTTT.

The V and J genes are TRBV7-2 and TRBJ2-1; 9 nucleotides agree with TRBD2. CDR3 length: 15 residues. Germline trimming cut 5 bases from V and 4 bases from J; bases unmatched to any gene: 6. CDR1 and CDR2 (germline): SGHTA, FQGNSA. In nucleotides, the CDR3 is TGTGCCAGCAGCGAGCGGGGGGAAGGTTACAATGAGCAGTTCTTC. It yields the protein CASSERGEGYNEQFF.

This clonotype was observed a few times. This sequence joins TRBV5-1 and TRBJ2-3; perhaps TRBD2 as D (5 bases). The CDR3 loop spans 17 amino acids. Germline loops: CDR1 SGHRS, CDR2 YFSETQ. V dropped 1 base and J dropped 5 bases, with 20 bases sitting between them. This CDR3 reads CASSLSSGVGVRDTQYF. The CDR3 nucleotides are TGCGCCAGCAGCTTGTCCTCCGGGGTAGGAGTTAGAGATACGCAGTATTTT.

A few counts support this clonotype. The chain uses TRBV10-3 and TRBJ1-2; D possibly corresponds to TRBD1 (5 bases). The CDR3 extends over 13 amino acids. Trimming removed 10 bases at V and 7 bases at J, with 19 bases between. Germline loops: CDR1 ENHRY, CDR2 SYGVKD. CDR3 sequence: CATAWEGRAGYTF. In DNA, the CDR3 is TGTGCCACAGCCTGGGAGGGGAGGGCTGGCTACACCTTC.

The chain has TRBV6-5 and TRBJ1-2; unclear D gene. The CDR3 loop spans 12 amino acids. The V gene lost 5 bases and the J gene lost 8 bases, with 12 bases spanning the gap. Germline lookup yields CDR1 MNHEY and CDR2 SVGAGI. In nucleotides, the CDR3 is TGTGCCAGCAGTCGACCCTATTGGGGCTACACCTTC. Its translation: CASSRPYWGYTF.

This clonotype came up a few times. The genes are TRBV24-1 and TRBJ1-1, with a possible D match to TRBD1 (6 bases). V was pared by 2 bases and J by 4 bases, with 13 bases between. Germline V gene sequence: CDR1 KGHDR, CDR2 SFDVKD. The CDR3 loop spans 15 amino acids. The CDR3 loop is CATSDSGAGVTEAFF. The CDR3 nucleotides are TGTGCCACCAGTGATTCAGGGGCGGGAGTCACTGAAGCTTTCTTT.

The chain employs TRBV4-2 and TRBJ1-1; 11 bases fit TRBD1. The CDR3 contains 16 residues. Germline V gives CDR1 LGHNA, CDR2 YNFKEQ. The V gene end was trimmed by 1 base and the J gene end by 5 bases; junction bases not matched to a gene: 6. The CDR3 bases are TGTGCCAGCAGCCAAGCCGGGACAGGGGGTTGGACTGAAGCTTTCTTT. Protein sequence: CASSQAGTGGWTEAFF.

This clonotype was observed a handful of times. The V gene is TRBV27, the J gene TRBJ2-7, with D tentatively TRBD1 (5 bases). Germline CDR1 MNHEY, CDR2 SMNVEV (reference sequence). The CDR3 runs to 17 residues. The V and J ends lost 2 bases and 2 bases respectively, with 19 bases between them. In DNA, the CDR3 is TGTGCCAGCAGTTTAGTTTATTCAGGGCACCGACCCTACGAGCAGTACTTC. Its protein is CASSLVYSGHRPYEQYF.

V usage is TRBV6-5 and J usage is TRBJ2-1; no reliable D call. The CDR3 extends over 13 amino acids. Trimming shortened V by 0 bases and J by 7 bases, and 7 bases separated the two germline ends. The germline CDR1 and CDR2 sequences are MNHEY and SVGAGI. CDR3 region: CASSYSYGNEQFF. The CDR3 DNA sequence: TGTGCCAGCAGTTACTCGTACGGAAATGAGCAGTTCTTC.

This chain uses TRBV6-6 with TRBJ2-3; TRBD1 or TRBD2 may be the D gene (5 bases each). The germline CDR1 and CDR2 sequences are MNHNY and SVGAGI (reference sequence). This CDR3 comprises 14 residues. Trimming removed 4 bases at V and 10 bases at J, with 18 bases between. The CDR3 nucleotides are TGTGCCAGCAGTTTGTGGGGCGGGCGGCAGGCGCAGTATTTT. Protein: CASSLWGGRQAQYF.